This is a list of T cell receptor beta chains from one sample in a study of siplizumab effects on memory and regulatory T cells. Produced via immunoSEQ multiplex PCR; TCRdb's table is partial and in-frame only. The table includes roughly 100,000 clones, under 95% detected once. What was sequenced was CD4+ T cells sorted from blood. The source is a human donor in good health. The CDR3 runs from the conserved cysteine through the conserved F or W. A D gene is named only where the DNA matches it firmly. Expanded clones get a size class; other rows say once, few or many, or leave the size out.

v_gene	abundance	d_gene	j_gene	CDR3aa	CDR3nt
TRBV6-5	NA	TRBD1	TRBJ1-1	CASSSESTGTEAFF	TGTGCCAGCAGTTCAGAGTCGACAGGGACTGAAGCTTTCTTT
TRBV5-6	NA	NA	TRBJ1-2	CASSALQTGYTF	TGTGCCAGCAGCGCACTTCAGACTGGCTACACCTTC
TRBV30	NA	TRBD2	TRBJ2-1	CAWSLAGGREQFF	TGTGCCTGGAGTCTAGCGGGGGGGCGTGAGCAGTTCTTC
TRBV27	NA	NA	TRBJ2-7	CASSPEFVDCNF	TGTGCCAGCAGTCCTGAGTTCGTAGACTGCAACTTC
TRBV12-5	NA	TRBD1	TRBJ2-7	CASGSYRGRYEQYF	TGTGCTAGTGGGTCCTACAGGGGAAGATACGAGCAGTACTTC
TRBV2	NA	TRBD1	TRBJ2-1	CAGNRGEYNEQFF	TGTGCCGGAAACAGGGGGGAGTACAATGAGCAGTTCTTC
TRBV5-5	NA	NA	TRBJ2-4	CASSLGGVKNIQYF	TGTGCCAGCAGCTTGGGGGGTGTCAAAAACATTCAGTACTTC
TRBV4-2	NA	TRBD2	TRBJ2-1	CASSPRVETSVGKWEQFF	TGTGCCAGCAGCCCAAGAGTAGAGACTAGCGTGGGTAAGTGGGAGCAGTTCTTC
TRBV6-5	NA	TRBD1	TRBJ2-7	CASSEGASYEQYF	TGTGCCAGCAGCGAGGGGGCCTCCTACGAGCAGTACTTC
TRBV15	NA	NA	TRBJ1-5	CATSRGPGLGGGVQPQHF	TGTGCCACCAGCAGAGGGCCGGGATTGGGCGGAGGAGTTCAGCCCCAGCATTTT
TRBV27	NA	TRBD1	TRBJ2-2	CASKWDSTGELFF	TGTGCCAGCAAGTGGGACAGCACCGGGGAGCTGTTTTTT
TRBV5-1	NA	TRBD2	TRBJ2-1	CASSLVLAVGSYNEQFF	TGCGCCAGCAGCTTGGTTCTAGCGGTGGGGTCCTACAATGAGCAGTTCTTC
TRBV6-5	once	NA	TRBJ1-5	CASIIRDGSNQPQHF	TGTGCCAGCATCATTCGGGATGGAAGCAATCAGCCCCAGCATTTT
TRBV5-1	NA	NA	TRBJ2-1	CASSVSGRGSNEQFF	TGCGCCAGCAGCGTCTCGGGCAGGGGATCCAATGAGCAGTTCTTC
TRBV7-9	NA	NA	TRBJ2-7	CASSFGAGYSYEQYF	TGTGCCAGCAGCTTTGGCGCAGGGTACTCCTACGAGCAGTACTTC
TRBV4-3	NA	NA	TRBJ2-7	CASSQNAGGPFVREQYF	TGCGCCAGCAGCCAAAACGCCGGGGGCCCGTTCGTCCGCGAGCAGTACTTC
TRBV10-3	NA	NA	TRBJ2-2	CAIFAGNTGELFF	TGTGCCATTTTTGCAGGGAACACCGGGGAGCTGTTTTTT
TRBV19	NA	NA	TRBJ2-1	CASSIETVNNEQFF	TGTGCCAGTAGTATAGAAACAGTAAACAATGAGCAGTTCTTC
TRBV11-3	once	TRBD1	TRBJ1-3	CASSPRGQGSGNTIYF	TGTGCCAGCAGCCCTCGGGGACAGGGATCGGGAAACACCATATATTTT
TRBV13	NA	NA	TRBJ1-1	CASSFWAFTEAFF	TGTGCCAGCAGCTTTTGGGCCTTCACTGAAGCTTTCTTT
TRBV20-1	NA	NA	TRBJ2-1	CSAGAGNEQFF	TGCAGTGCCGGGGCGGGGAATGAGCAGTTCTTC
TRBV7-7	NA	NA	TRBJ2-5	CASSTSGNQETQYF	TGTGCTAGCAGCACTTCAGGAAACCAAGAGACCCAGTACTTC
TRBV2	NA	NA	TRBJ2-5	CASSLGTGGKETQYF	TGTGCCAGCAGCCTTGGGACGGGCGGAAAAGAGACCCAGTACTTC
TRBV6-5	NA	NA	TRBJ1-5	CASSASSSNQPQHF	TGTGCCAGCAGTGCCTCTAGTAGCAATCAGCCCCAGCATTTT
TRBV5-6	NA	TRBD1	TRBJ2-7	CASSRSDRGHYEQYF	TGTGCCAGCAGCCGATCGGACAGGGGACATTACGAGCAGTACTTC
TRBV30	NA	NA	TRBJ1-5	CAWSREPRQPQHF	TGTGCCTGGAGTAGGGAGCCGCGTCAGCCCCAGCATTTT
TRBV9	NA	NA	TRBJ1-2	CASSGQRAGDGYTF	TGTGCCAGCAGCGGCCAGCGGGCGGGCGATGGCTACACCTTC
TRBV7-9	once	NA	TRBJ1-1	CASSLARGNTEAFF	TGTGCCAGCAGCTTAGCGCGGGGTAACACTGAAGCTTTCTTT
TRBV9	NA	NA	TRBJ1-2	CASSSTPSGSYGYTF	TGTGCCAGCAGCTCCACCCCCAGCGGGAGCTATGGCTACACCTTC
TRBV7-9	few	TRBD2	TRBJ2-2	CASSFRAGPAGELFF	TGTGCCAGCAGCTTCAGAGCGGGGCCGGCCGGGGAGCTGTTTTTT
TRBV19	NA	NA	TRBJ2-1	CASSIFRGSYNEQFF	TGTGCCAGTAGTATTTTCCGGGGCTCCTACAATGAGCAGTTCTTC
TRBV6-5	NA	NA	TRBJ2-2	CASRGRTVPGELFF	TGTGCCAGCAGGGGAAGGACAGTTCCCGGGGAGCTGTTTTTT